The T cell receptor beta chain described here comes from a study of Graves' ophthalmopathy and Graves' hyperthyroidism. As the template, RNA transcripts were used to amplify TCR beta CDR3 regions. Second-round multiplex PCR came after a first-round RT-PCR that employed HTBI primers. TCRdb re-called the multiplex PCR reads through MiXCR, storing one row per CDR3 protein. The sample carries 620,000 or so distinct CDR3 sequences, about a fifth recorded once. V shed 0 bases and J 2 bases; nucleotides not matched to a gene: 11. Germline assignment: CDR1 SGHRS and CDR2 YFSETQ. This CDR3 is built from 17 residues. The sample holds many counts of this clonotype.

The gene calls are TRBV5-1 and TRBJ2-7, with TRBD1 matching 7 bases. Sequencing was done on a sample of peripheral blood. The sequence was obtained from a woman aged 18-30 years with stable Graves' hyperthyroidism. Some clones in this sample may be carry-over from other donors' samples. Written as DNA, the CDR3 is TGCGCCAGCAGCTTGGGGCCCGGGACAGAGTTTACCTACGAGCAGTACTTC. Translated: CASSLGPGTEFTYEQYF. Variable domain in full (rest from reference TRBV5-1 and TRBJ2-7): KAGVTQTPRYLIKTRGQQVTLSCSPISGHRSVSWYQQTPGQGLQFLFEYFSETQRNKGNFPGRFSGRQFSNSRSEMNVSTLELGDSALYLCASSLGPGTEFTYEQYFGPGTRLTVT.